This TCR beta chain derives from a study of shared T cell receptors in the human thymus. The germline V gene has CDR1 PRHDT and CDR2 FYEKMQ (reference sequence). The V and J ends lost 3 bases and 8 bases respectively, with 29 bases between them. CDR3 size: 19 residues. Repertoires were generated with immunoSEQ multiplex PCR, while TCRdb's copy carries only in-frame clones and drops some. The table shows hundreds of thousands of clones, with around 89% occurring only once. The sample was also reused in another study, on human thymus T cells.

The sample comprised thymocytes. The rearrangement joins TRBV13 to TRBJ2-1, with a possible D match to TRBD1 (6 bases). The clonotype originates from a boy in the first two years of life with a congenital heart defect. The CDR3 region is CASSFRPAGQTLKRDEQFF. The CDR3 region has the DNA TGTGCCAGCAGCTTTAGACCCGCCGGACAGACCCTTAAACGAGATGAGCAGTTCTTC.